The TCR beta chain described here comes from a study of OX40 agonist ivuxolimab in advanced cancers. About the research overall: Patients were dosed intravenously with ivuxolimab at 0.01 to 10 mg/kg every 2 weeks. Notes on the study in general: Nonresponders, in some cases, also had low normalized T-cell clonal expansion.

Comments on this clone: Its antigen is undetermined.

Trimming cost V 0 bases and J 4 bases, with 9 bases left between them. The CDR3 contains 14 residues. Germline assignment: CDR1 LGHNA and CDR2 YSLEER. The repertoire was sequenced with immunoSEQ multiplex PCR; TCRdb's copy has only in-frame clones and lacks some. This sample has around 100,000 clones, with 75% to 95% found just once. Exclusion of a patient followed from autoimmune disease history or systemic immunosuppression. Blood samples were obtained at baseline, cycle 4 day 1, and cycle 7 day 1. This rearrangement joins TRBV4-3 to TRBJ1-2; D gene unclear. The sequence came from an adult with an advanced solid tumor such as melanoma, head and neck, liver or kidney cancer. Specimen: CD4+ or CD8+ T cells sorted from blood, collected in a trial of the OX40 agonist ivuxolimab. Here the CDR3 reads CASSQDYTGYGYTF. The CDR3 DNA follows: TGCGCCAGCAGCCAAGATTACACCGGCTATGGCTACACCTTC.